A selection of T cell receptor beta chains follows, all from one sample in a study of blood T cell repertoires in COVID-19. Using immunoSEQ multiplex PCR, the repertoire was profiled, and TCRdb retains in-frame clones only, with some absent. This table holds about 190,000 clones, about 86% found once. The sample taken for sequencing was peripheral blood. These receptors were collected from a woman between 25 and 40 years old with active or convalescent COVID-19. Both conserved end residues are part of each CDR3. A D gene is named only where the DNA matches it firmly. Size values are once, few and many counts, or a class for expanded clones, and some rows have none.

j_call v_call clone_size d_call cdr3_nt cdr3_aa
TRBJ2-1 TRBV24-1 - - TGTGCCACCAGTGATCCATCTAGCTCCAGCTCCTACAATGAGCAGTTCTTC CATSDPSSSSSYNEQFF
TRBJ2-1 TRBV7-6 once TRBD1 TGTGCCAGCAGCTTTGCGGACAGGGTCTTTAATGAGCAGTTCTTC CASSFADRVFNEQFF
TRBJ1-1 TRBV7-2 - - TGTGCCACCCGTGGGGGGGGGCGCACTGAAGCTTTCTTT CATRGGGRTEAFF
TRBJ1-2 TRBV9 - - TGTGCCAGCAGCGCAACAGGTGACGCTAACTATGGCTACACCTTC CASSATGDANYGYTF
TRBJ2-2 TRBV6-5 - - TGTGCCAGCAGTCGAGTGCTCATCGGGGAGCTGTTTTTT CASSRVLIGELFF
TRBJ2-5 TRBV3-1/TRBV3-2 - TRBD2 TGTGCCAGCAGCCAAGTAGCGGGGGGAAACCAAGAGACCCAGTACTTC CASSQVAGGNQETQYF
TRBJ1-3 TRBV27 once TRBD1 TGTGCCAGCAGCCCTGCCGACAGGGGCAACACCATATATTTT CASSPADRGNTIYF
TRBJ2-3 TRBV6-4 - TRBD2 TGTGCCAGCAGTGTTCGGGCTAGCGGGGAAGATACGCAGTATTTT CASSVRASGEDTQYF
TRBJ2-3 TRBV11-2 - TRBD1 TGTGCCAGCAGCTTAAAGTCCGACAGGGGGACCTCATTAGCAGATACGCAGTATTTT CASSLKSDRGTSLADTQYF
TRBJ1-2 TRBV9 - - TGTGCCAGCAGCGTAACAGGAGAAAATGGCTACACCTTC CASSVTGENGYTF
TRBJ1-5 TRBV27 - - TGTGCCAGCAGTGTAGGGGGTCAGCCCCAGCATTTT CASSVGGQPQHF
TRBJ2-4 TRBV11-3 - TRBD2 TGTGCCAGCAGCGAACGACGGGGGGAGTATCTGATTCAGTACTTC CASSERRGEYLIQYF
TRBJ2-1 TRBV7-2 once - TGTGCCAGCAGCTTAGGCTCAGGGGGCGCGGGGGTAGATGAGCAGTTCTTC CASSLGSGGAGVDEQFF
TRBJ2-2 TRBV7-9 - TRBD1 TGTGCCAGCAGCCCAGGGTGGACAGGGGGGTTCTCCGGGGAGCTGTTTTTT CASSPGWTGGFSGELFF
TRBJ1-6 TRBV6-5 - - TGTGCCAGCAACTGGGAGAGGACGGGGAATTCACCCCTCCACTTT CASNWERTGNSPLHF
TRBJ2-5 TRBV28 - - TGTGCCACTCACGGACAACCGAACGTACGGGAGACCCAGTACTTC CATHGQPNVRETQYF
TRBJ2-1 TRBV7-9 - TRBD2 TGTGCCAGCAGCCCTAGCGGGAGAGTTTGCGATGAGCAGTTCTTC CASSPSGRVCDEQFF
TRBJ1-3 TRBV5-4 once TRBD1 TGTGCCAGCAGCACGGGACAGGCTAACTCTGGAAACACCATATATTTT CASSTGQANSGNTIYF
TRBJ1-2 TRBV30 - - TGTGATCCATACGGCAGGCCGGTCCCCCTTGGCTACACCTTC CDPYGRPVPLGYTF
TRBJ1-5 TRBV19 - TRBD1 TGTGCCAGTTGGGGCGACAGGGGCAATCAGCCCCAGCATTTT CASWGDRGNQPQHF
TRBJ1-5 TRBV28 few - TGTGCCAGCAGTTTATCGAGACAGTACCTCCCCCAGCATTTT CASSLSRQYLPQHF
TRBJ2-2 TRBV14 - - TGTGCCAGCGCCGGGACTCTCCCCTGGGGCACCGGGGAGCTGTTTTTT CASAGTLPWGTGELFF
TRBJ1-2 TRBV7-9 - TRBD1 TGTGCCAGCAGTCGACAGGGGCGAGGCTACACCTTC CASSRQGRGYTF
TRBJ2-5 TRBV2 - - TGTGCCAGCGGCCTCCAAGAGACCCAGTACTTC CASGLQETQYF
TRBJ1-3 TRBV4-1 - TRBD1 TGCGCCAGCAGCCAAGATGGACAGGGGACGGACACCATATATTTT CASSQDGQGTDTIYF
TRBJ1-2 TRBV20-1 - - TGCAGTGTTCAGGACTATGGCTACACCTTC CSVQDYGYTF
TRBJ2-2 TRBV7-9 - TRBD1 TGTGCCAGCAGCCCGGGACAGACCACCGGGGAGCTGTTTTTT CASSPGQTTGELFF
TRBJ1-6 TRBV4-1 - - TGCGCCAGCAGCCAGTGGCAGGGAAATTCACCCCTCCACTTT CASSQWQGNSPLHF
TRBJ2-7 TRBV27 - - TGTGCCAGCAGTTTATCTACAGGGATCCCCAACGAGCAGTACTTC CASSLSTGIPNEQYF
TRBJ1-1 TRBV11-3 - - TGTGCCAGCAGCCCAGGGCAGGACCGGGGACTCGACCCTGAAGCTTTCTTT CASSPGQDRGLDPEAFF
TRBJ2-1 TRBV10-2 - - TGCGCCAGCAGTGAGCGAGTCGGTAAGAACAATGAGCAGTTCTTC CASSERVGKNNEQFF
TRBJ2-1 TRBV7-2 - TRBD1 TGTGCCAGCCACACAGGGGGTCAAGGGGGTGAGCAGTTCTTC CASHTGGQGGEQFF
TRBJ1-2 TRBV5-4 - TRBD1 TGTGCCAGCAGCGTTCGGACAGGGAACCCCTATGGCTACACCTTC CASSVRTGNPYGYTF
TRBJ2-7 TRBV12-3/TRBV12-4 - - TGTGCCAGCAGTCCCACAGGGAACTACGAGCAGTACTTC CASSPTGNYEQYF
TRBJ1-2 TRBV7-9 - - TGTGCCAGCAGCTTACCCGGCGGCTCCTATGGCTACACCTTC CASSLPGGSYGYTF
TRBJ2-3 TRBV6-1 - TRBD2 TGTGCCAGCAGTGAATTTGCGGGGGGGAGCACAGATACGCAGTATTTT CASSEFAGGSTDTQYF
TRBJ2-1 TRBV7-9 - - TGTGCCAGCAGCCCTAGACAGGGGAGGCCTAGCGGGATCTATGAGCAGTTCTTC CASSPRQGRPSGIYEQFF
TRBJ1-5 TRBV6-1 - TRBD1 TGTGCCAGCAGTGAAGGAGGACAGGGGTGGGATCAGCCCCAGCATTTT CASSEGGQGWDQPQHF
TRBJ2-7 TRBV24-1 - - TGTGCCACCAGTGTCCAGGGATCCTACGAGCAGTACTTC CATSVQGSYEQYF
TRBJ2-2 TRBV27 - TRBD1 TGTGCCAGCAGTTTCCGGGACAGGGGGTTTACCGGGGAGCTGTTTTTT CASSFRDRGFTGELFF
TRBJ1-2 TRBV2 - - TGTGCCAGCAGTGAAAAAGCCGGACAGACGTGGGGCTACACCTTC CASSEKAGQTWGYTF
TRBJ2-2 TRBV6-1 once - TGTGCCAGCAGTTGGGCTAGCAGAAACACCGGGGAGCTGTTTTTT CASSWASRNTGELFF
TRBJ1-1 TRBV18 - - TGTGCCAGCTCACCACCGGGGGCTGTCACTGAAGCTTTCTTT CASSPPGAVTEAFF
TRBJ1-6 TRBV27 - - TGTGCCAGCAGTTTTTCAGGGGCGGGCTCACCCCTCCACTTT CASSFSGAGSPLHF
TRBJ1-1 TRBV6-5 - TRBD1 TGTGCCAGCAGCCGACGACAGGGACCCAGAGCTTTCTTT CASSRRQGPRAFF
TRBJ2-7 TRBV2 few - TGTGCCAGTCACCCGACTCGGAGCTCCTACGAGCAGTACTTC CASHPTRSSYEQYF
TRBJ2-1 TRBV6-5 - - TGTGCCAGCAGTTACATGACTAGTAACAATGAGCAGTTCTTC CASSYMTSNNEQFF
TRBJ1-2 TRBV9 - - TGTGCCAGCAGCGTAGGGGCAGGGGAGAACTATGGCTACACCTTC CASSVGAGENYGYTF
TRBJ2-1 TRBV19 - TRBD2 TGTGCCAGTAGTCAAACTAGCGTCGGCTACAATGAGCAGTTCTTC CASSQTSVGYNEQFF
TRBJ2-3 TRBV5-6 once - TGTGCCAGCAGCTTGTGGGGAGGCGCCGGCACAGATACGCAGTATTTT CASSLWGGAGTDTQYF
TRBJ2-2 TRBV7-9 few - TGTGCCAGCAGCCGGGGAGGCACCACCGGGGAGCTGTTTTTT CASSRGGTTGELFF
TRBJ1-6 TRBV5-6 - TRBD1 TGTGCCAGCAGCTTCGGACAGGGGGTGACACCCCTCCACTTT CASSFGQGVTPLHF
TRBJ1-1 TRBV3-1/TRBV3-2 - - TGTGCCAGCAGCCAAGACAGGGGATGGGCTGAAGCTTTCTTT CASSQDRGWAEAFF
TRBJ2-1 TRBV19 - - TGTGCCAGTAGTACAAACCTCAACAGACCCTCGGCAGAGCAGTTCTTC CASSTNLNRPSAEQFF
TRBJ1-4 TRBV19 few TRBD1 TGTGCCAGTAGTACTCCGGGACAGGCGGATGAAAAACTGTTTTTT CASSTPGQADEKLFF
TRBJ1-4 TRBV18 - TRBD1 TGTGCCAGCTCACCGGGACAGGCCTTAAATGAAAAACTGTTTTTT CASSPGQALNEKLFF
TRBJ2-5 TRBV29-1 - TRBD2 TGCAGCGTTGACAGGCTAGCGGGAGGCGGCGAGACCCAGTACTTC CSVDRLAGGGETQYF
TRBJ1-2 TRBV4-1 - TRBD1 TGCGCCAGCAGCCAGGCCGGGACAGGGGTCTATGGCTACACCTTC CASSQAGTGVYGYTF
TRBJ2-4 TRBV27 - - TGTGCCAGCAGTTTATCGAGAGGAAAAAACATTCAGTACTTC CASSLSRGKNIQYF